These 8 T cell receptor beta chains originate from one sample sequenced in a study of control samples from healthy donors and cancer patients. Assay used: immunoSEQ multiplex PCR; TCRdb lists only in-frame clones, some missing. This sample carries 150,000 to 200,000 clones, 85% to 90% of them seen once, and the ten largest clones take nearly 5%. The specimen was blood. The receptors stem from a woman aged 25 to 39 in good health.

This clone was detected only a few times. The rearrangement joins TRBV19 to TRBJ2-3, with TRBD1 matching over 7 bases. V shed 6 bases, J shed 1 base, and the junction held 4 bases outside the gene matches. The CDR3 spans 14 residues. The germline gives CDR1 LNHDA, CDR2 SQIVND (reference sequence). The DNA for the CDR3 is TGTGCCAGTAGCCCGACAGGGCGCACAGATACGCAGTATTTT. Translation: CASSPTGRTDTQYF.

J is TRBJ2-4 and V is TRBV4-1, with TRBD1 matching over 7 bases. V lost 2 bases to trimming and J lost 8 bases; unmatched junction nucleotides: 6. From germline, CDR1 is MGHRA and CDR2 YSYEKL. The CDR3 has 14 residues. CDR3 loop: CASSQRGTVDIQYF. Here the CDR3 DNA reads TGCGCCAGCAGCCAACGAGGGACAGTCGACATTCAGTACTTC.

This clone occurred a few times. The chain is built from TRBV14 and TRBJ2-2; possible D gene TRBD1, 6 bases. Germline V lookup: CDR1 SGHDN, CDR2 FVKESK. The V end was cut by 5 bases, the J end by 4 bases, with 11 bases between. This CDR3 is built from 14 residues. The DNA for the CDR3 is TGTGCCAGCAGCAAACAGGGTGCCACCGGGGAGCTGTTTTTT. It codes for CASSKQGATGELFF. Combining the CDR3 with reference TRBV14 and TRBJ2-2 gives the whole variable domain EAGVTQFPSHSVIEKGQTVTLRCDPISGHDNLYWYRRVMGKEIKFLLHFVKESKQDESGMPNNRFLAERTGGTYSTLKVQPAELEDSGVYFCASSKQGATGELFFGEGSRLTVL.

The chain links TRBV5-1 to TRBJ1-1; D not certain. This CDR3 region has 14 residues. The V end lost 1 base, the J end lost 0 bases, and 7 bases lay between the germline ends. Germline CDR1 SGHRS, CDR2 YFSETQ. CDR3 region: CASSLTAMNTEAFF. In nucleotides, the CDR3 is TGCGCCAGCAGCTTGACAGCAATGAACACTGAAGCTTTCTTT.

The J gene is TRBJ2-1, the V gene TRBV19, with D possibly TRBD2 on 6 matching bases. V dropped 1 base and J dropped 8 bases, with 12 bases sitting between them. Germline CDR1 LNHDA, CDR2 SQIVND (reference sequence). The CDR3 consists of 14 residues. CDR3 in amino acids: CASSIGGLRDEQFF. In DNA, the CDR3 is TGTGCCAGTAGTATAGGGGGACTCCGCGATGAGCAGTTCTTC.

The chain links TRBV5-4 to TRBJ1-4; D gene unclear. Germline CDR1 and CDR2: SGHNT and YYREEE (reference sequence). V dropped 1 base and J dropped 5 bases, with 6 bases sitting between them. The CDR3 runs 13 residues. The CDR3 is CASSLNRNEKLFF. The CDR3 bases are TGTGCCAGCAGCTTGAATCGAAATGAAAAACTGTTTTTT.

The gene calls are TRBV9 and TRBJ2-1, with D possibly called TRBD1 or TRBD2 (6 bases each). CDR3 length: 16 residues. CDR1 is SGDLS and CDR2 is YYNGEE in the germline V gene. V lost 2 bases and J lost 1, with 13 bases in between. CDR3 amino acids: CASSVEGGPSYNEQFF. The DNA of the CDR3 is TGTGCCAGCAGCGTCGAGGGGGGCCCGTCCTACAATGAGCAGTTCTTC. The whole variable domain, remainder taken from reference TRBV9 and TRBJ2-1, is DSGVTQTPKHLITATGQRVTLRCSPRSGDLSVYWYQQSLDQGLQFLIQYYNGEERAKGNILERFSAQQFPDLHSELNLSSLELGDSALYFCASSVEGGPSYNEQFFGPGTRLTVL.

The chain carries TRBV5-3 and TRBJ1-1; 12 nucleotides line up with TRBD1. TRBV5-3 qualifies as an ORF whose function is uncertain. With V trimmed by 1 base and J by 1 base, 5 bases remained unmatched. The CDR3 spans 17 residues. The CDR3 nucleotides read TGTGCCAGAAGCTTGTATTGGGGACAGGGGGCGAACACTGAAGCTTTCTTT. It is translated as CARSLYWGQGANTEAFF.